This is a list of T cell receptor beta chains from one sample in a study of breast tumors, draining lymph nodes, adjacent tissues. TCRdb re-called the multiplex PCR reads through MiXCR, storing one row per CDR3 protein. In the table there are tens of thousands of distinct CDR3 sequences, 45% to 65% of which are singletons. Specimen: breast tumor tissue. The receptors come from a female donor with breast cancer. Some clones in this sample may be carry-over from other donors' samples. Each CDR3 is given with its conserved first and last residue. A D gene is named only where the DNA matches it firmly. Expanded clones get a size class; other rows say once, few or many, or leave the size out.

j_gene: TRBJ1-3
d_gene: NA
v_gene: TRBV12-3/TRBV12-4
abundance: medium-sized
CDR3aa: CASSPQAGAGNTIYF
CDR3nt: TGTGCCAGCAGTCCCCAGGCGGGGGCCGGAAACACCATATATTTT

j_gene: TRBJ2-3
d_gene: NA
v_gene: TRBV24-1
abundance: medium-sized
CDR3aa: CATSERQAADTQYF
CDR3nt: TGTGCCACCAGTGAAAGGCAGGCCGCAGATACGCAGTATTTT

j_gene: TRBJ2-7
d_gene: TRBD2
v_gene: TRBV2
abundance: NA
CDR3aa: CASSEGVAGGNEQYF
CDR3nt: TGTGCCAGCAGTGAAGGAGTAGCGGGAGGTAACGAGCAGTACTTC

j_gene: TRBJ1-6
d_gene: NA
v_gene: TRBV7-8
abundance: few
CDR3aa: CASSQPGSPLHF
CDR3nt: TGTGCCAGCAGCCAACCAGGTTCACCCCTCCACTTT

j_gene: TRBJ2-3
d_gene: NA
v_gene: TRBV7-2
abundance: NA
CDR3aa: CASSGQGTDTQYF
CDR3nt: TGTGCCAGCAGCGGTCAGGGTACAGATACGCAGTATTTT

j_gene: TRBJ2-7
d_gene: NA
v_gene: TRBV2
abundance: NA
CDR3aa: CASSEIIGGDYEQYF
CDR3nt: TGTGCCAGCAGTGAGATTATAGGGGGGGACTACGAGCAGTACTTC

j_gene: TRBJ1-6
d_gene: NA
v_gene: TRBV5-1
abundance: many
CDR3aa: CASSLAASSYNSPLHF
CDR3nt: TGCGCCAGCAGCTTGGCCGCGAGCTCCTATAATTCACCCCTCCACTTT

j_gene: TRBJ2-7
d_gene: NA
v_gene: TRBV11-2
abundance: NA
CDR3aa: CASSSLGSGKPYEQYF
CDR3nt: TGTGCCAGCAGCTCCCTCGGGAGCGGTAAACCCTACGAGCAGTACTTC

j_gene: TRBJ1-2
d_gene: NA
v_gene: TRBV2
abundance: few
CDR3aa: CASSSDSRNFGYTF
CDR3nt: TGTGCCAGCAGTTCGGACAGTCGTAATTTTGGCTACACCTTC

j_gene: TRBJ2-2
d_gene: NA
v_gene: TRBV3-2
abundance: NA
CDR3aa: CPMRRNGTGELSF
CDR3nt: TGCCCAATGCGGAGGAATGGAACCGGGGAGCTGTCTTTT

j_gene: TRBJ2-3
d_gene: TRBD2
v_gene: TRBV7-6
abundance: NA
CDR3aa: CASSPQREGLDTQYF
CDR3nt: TGTGCCAGCAGCCCCCAGCGGGAGGGCCTGGATACGCAGTATTTT

j_gene: TRBJ1-2
d_gene: TRBD1
v_gene: TRBV6-6
abundance: NA
CDR3aa: CASSYWTGSGYTF
CDR3nt: TGTGCCAGCAGTTACTGGACAGGGAGTGGCTACACCTTC

j_gene: TRBJ2-7
d_gene: TRBD1
v_gene: TRBV6-6
abundance: medium-sized
CDR3aa: CASTSNTPGTGGYEQYF
CDR3nt: TGTGCCAGCACTAGCAATACCCCCGGGACAGGCGGCTACGAGCAGTACTTC

j_gene: TRBJ2-7
d_gene: NA
v_gene: TRBV7-9
abundance: many
CDR3aa: CASSWGGGAYEQYF
CDR3nt: TGTGCCAGCAGTTGGGGGGGGGGCGCCTACGAGCAGTACTTC

j_gene: TRBJ1-2
d_gene: NA
v_gene: TRBV24-1
abundance: NA
CDR3aa: CATSDAGRIYGYTF
CDR3nt: TGTGCCACCAGTGATGCGGGACGCATCTATGGCTACACCTTC

j_gene: TRBJ1-6
d_gene: NA
v_gene: TRBV2
abundance: medium-sized
CDR3aa: CASSATGYSPLHF
CDR3nt: TGTGCCAGCAGTGCGACCGGCTATTCACCCCTCCACTTT

j_gene: TRBJ2-1
d_gene: TRBD1
v_gene: TRBV20-1
abundance: NA
CDR3aa: CSAAGTGEYREQFF
CDR3nt: TGCAGTGCTGCCGGGACAGGGGAGTATAGGGAGCAGTTCTTC

j_gene: TRBJ2-3
d_gene: NA
v_gene: TRBV10-3
abundance: many
CDR3aa: CAIREEGIWVTDTQYF
CDR3nt: TGTGCCATCAGGGAGGAGGGAATTTGGGTCACAGATACGCAGTATTTT

j_gene: TRBJ2-5
d_gene: TRBD2
v_gene: TRBV20-1
abundance: NA
CDR3aa: CSASGTSGRAWETQYF
CDR3nt: TGCAGTGCGTCCGGGACTAGCGGGAGGGCATGGGAGACCCAGTACTTC

j_gene: TRBJ1-2
d_gene: TRBD1
v_gene: TRBV29-1
abundance: NA
CDR3aa: CSVEGQGGRNYGYTF
CDR3nt: TGCAGCGTTGAGGGACAGGGAGGGCGTAACTATGGCTACACCTTC

j_gene: TRBJ2-2
d_gene: TRBD2
v_gene: TRBV10-1
abundance: many
CDR3aa: CASSSRTSGRAERANTGELFF
CDR3nt: TGCGCCAGCAGTTCCCGGACTAGCGGGAGGGCCGAACGGGCAAACACCGGGGAGCTGTTTTTT

j_gene: TRBJ1-4
d_gene: NA
v_gene: TRBV12-3/TRBV12-4
abundance: once
CDR3aa: CASRPGVGNEKLFF
CDR3nt: TGTGCCAGCAGGCCGGGGGTCGGTAATGAAAAACTGTTTTTT

j_gene: TRBJ2-6
d_gene: NA
v_gene: TRBV6-2/TRBV6-3
abundance: many
CDR3aa: CASSHEGSGANVLTF
CDR3nt: TGTGCCAGCAGTCACGAAGGGTCTGGGGCCAACGTCCTGACTTTC

j_gene: TRBJ2-7
d_gene: TRBD1
v_gene: TRBV2
abundance: NA
CDR3aa: CASSETLLRTGLYEQYF
CDR3nt: TGTGCCAGCAGTGAAACGCTTCTACGGACAGGGTTGTACGAGCAGTACTTC

j_gene: TRBJ1-5
d_gene: NA
v_gene: TRBV6-6
abundance: NA
CDR3aa: CASSYWDKDQPQHF
CDR3nt: TGTGCCAGCAGTTACTGGGACAAAGATCAGCCCCAGCATTTT

j_gene: TRBJ1-4
d_gene: NA
v_gene: TRBV5-1
abundance: many
CDR3aa: CASSLAIRENLFF
CDR3nt: TGCGCCAGCAGCTTGGCCATACGTGAAAACCTGTTTTTT

j_gene: TRBJ2-1
d_gene: TRBD2
v_gene: TRBV7-8
abundance: few
CDR3aa: CASSLGGEGNEQFF
CDR3nt: TGTGCCAGCAGCTTAGGAGGGGAGGGGAATGAGCAGTTCTTC

j_gene: TRBJ2-2
d_gene: NA
v_gene: TRBV5-1
abundance: many
CDR3aa: CASSLTVQGGELFF
CDR3nt: TGCGCCAGCAGCTTGACAGTTCAAGGCGGGGAGCTGTTTTTT

j_gene: TRBJ2-2
d_gene: NA
v_gene: TRBV7-3
abundance: many
CDR3aa: CASSLNNGELFF
CDR3nt: TGTGCCAGCAGCCTTAACAACGGGGAGCTGTTTTTT

j_gene: TRBJ2-5
d_gene: TRBD2
v_gene: TRBV28
abundance: many
CDR3aa: CASSPVSAGVEETQYF
CDR3nt: TGTGCCAGCAGTCCCGTTTCAGCGGGAGTAGAGGAGACCCAGTACTTC

j_gene: TRBJ2-6
d_gene: TRBD1
v_gene: TRBV27
abundance: many
CDR3aa: CASTRGQGAGANVLTF
CDR3nt: TGTGCCAGTACTCGGGGACAGGGGGCCGGGGCCAACGTCCTGACTTTC